This TCR beta chain was profiled in a study of shared clonotypes between healthy human individuals. Genomic DNA of every subset was divided equally among multiple immunoSEQ plates. Per the authors' pipeline: For the immunoSEQ data, sequences were junction-only without quality scores, so filtering differed. Profiling relied on immunoSEQ multiplex PCR, and the TCRdb table lists in-frame clones only, not all of them. V and J calls and clone size are those listed in that table; D and trimming were worked out from the DNA. The table lists roughly 850,000 clones, roughly 96% of them singletons. This CDR3 contains 13 residues. The germline V and J ends were trimmed by 7 bases and 7 bases, with 16 bases remaining between them. Germline CDR1 MNHEY, CDR2 SVGAGI. Naive CD8 populations comprised CD45RO-negative cells positively selected for CCR7, excluding terminally differentiated effector memory CD45RA+ cells.

V and J are TRBV6-5 and TRBJ1-2; no definite D call. The sample taken for sequencing was naive CD8+ T cells sorted from blood. This clonotype originated in a man under 40 in good health. The CDR3 sequence: CASTPGSSRGYTF. In nucleotides, the CDR3 is TGTGCCAGCACCCCCGGGAGTAGTCGTGGCTACACCTTC.